This T cell receptor (beta chain) was identified in a study of control samples from healthy donors and cancer patients. Here immunoSEQ multiplex PCR was the method, and the copy in TCRdb shows in-frame clones only, minus some. The sample includes roughly 92,000 clones, about 89% of them seen just once. Source material: blood. This TCR was sampled from a woman in her sixties or seventies in good health.

The CDR3 DNA reads TGCGCCAGCAGACAGGGAGTGGGGGGTAACTATGGCTACACCTTC. Its translation: CASRQGVGGNYGYTF. This rearrangement joins TRBV5-1 to TRBJ1-2; maybe TRBD1 (6 bases). CDR1 and CDR2 (germline): SGHRS, YFSETQ. This CDR3 is 15 amino acids long. V was shortened by 5 bases and J by 1 base, with 15 bases between the two germline ends. Full variable domain (outside the CDR3, taken from reference TRBV5-1 and TRBJ1-2): KAGVTQTPRYLIKTRGQQVTLSCSPISGHRSVSWYQQTPGQGLQFLFEYFSETQRNKGNFPGRFSGRQFSNSRSEMNVSTLELGDSALYLCASRQGVGGNYGYTFGSGTRLTVV.